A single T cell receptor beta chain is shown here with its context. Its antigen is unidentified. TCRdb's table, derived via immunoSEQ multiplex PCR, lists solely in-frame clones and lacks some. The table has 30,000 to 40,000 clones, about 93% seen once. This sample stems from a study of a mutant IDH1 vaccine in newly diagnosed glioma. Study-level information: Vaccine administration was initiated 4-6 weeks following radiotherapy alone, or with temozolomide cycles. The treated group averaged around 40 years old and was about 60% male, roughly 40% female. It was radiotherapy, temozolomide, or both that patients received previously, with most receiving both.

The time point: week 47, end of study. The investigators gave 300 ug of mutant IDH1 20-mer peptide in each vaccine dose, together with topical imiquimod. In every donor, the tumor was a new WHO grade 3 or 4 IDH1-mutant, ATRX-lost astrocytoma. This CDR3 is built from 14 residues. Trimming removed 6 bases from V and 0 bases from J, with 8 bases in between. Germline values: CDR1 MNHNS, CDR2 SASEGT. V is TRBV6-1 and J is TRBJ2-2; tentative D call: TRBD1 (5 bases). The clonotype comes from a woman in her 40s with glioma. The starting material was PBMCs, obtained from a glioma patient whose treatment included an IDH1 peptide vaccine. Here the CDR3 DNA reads TGTGCCAGCAGCACAGGAACGAACACCGGGGAGCTGTTTTTT. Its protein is CASSTGTNTGELFF.